Detailed here is one T cell receptor (beta chain). These data are taken from a study of blood T cell repertoires in COVID-19. Study at large: Specimens from acute and convalescent COVID-19 originated in the United States, Italy and Spain. PBMCs, B-cell-depleted T cells, or T cells were the source of the cDNA or gDNA that made up the material.

Methods used by the authors: Estimation of nucleated cell counts relied on the amplification of reference gene primers. TCRdb's table, derived via immunoSEQ multiplex PCR, lists solely in-frame clones and lacks some. The DNA was the basis for D and trimming; V, J and clone size are from that table. This sample has tens of thousands of clones, with approximately 80% found just once. V shed 1 base, J shed 2 bases, and the junction held 13 bases outside the gene matches. CDR3 length equals 18 residues. Germline CDR1 and CDR2: LGHNA and YNFKEQ. The sequence derives from a woman over 75 with active or convalescent COVID-19. Specimen: peripheral blood. The rearrangement links TRBV4-2 to TRBJ1-1; 7 bases align to TRBD1. The CDR3 is CASSQVGFAGQINTEAFF. CDR3 DNA: TGTGCCAGCAGCCAAGTAGGGTTCGCGGGACAGATAAACACTGAAGCTTTCTTT.